A single sample gave rise to the 21 T cell receptor beta chains below, sequenced in a study of blood T cell repertoires in COVID-19. TCRdb's table, derived via immunoSEQ multiplex PCR, lists solely in-frame clones and lacks some. Here the sample spans 160,000 or so clones, around 83% being singletons. The sample was peripheral blood. These receptors came from a man aged 35 to 55 with acute or convalescent COVID-19.

The rearrangement joins TRBV7-3 to TRBJ2-1, with 8 bases lining up with TRBD1. CDR3 length equals 16 residues. The trim removed 4 bases at V and 6 bases at J, leaving 11 bases unmatched. In germline, CDR1 is SGHTA, CDR2 FQGTGA. In DNA, the CDR3 is TGTGCCAGCAGCTCGCAGGGGGCGGGTTTGATCAATGAGCAGTTCTTC. Translated: CASSSQGAGLINEQFF. Looking up the rest from reference TRBV7-3 and TRBJ2-1 gives the full variable domain: GAGVSQTPSNKVTEKGKYVELRCDPISGHTALYWYRQSLGQGPEFLIYFQGTGAADDSGLPNDRFFAVRPEGSVSTLKIQRTERGDSAVYLCASSSQGAGLINEQFFGPGTRLTVL.

The chain recombines TRBV30 with TRBJ2-3, with TRBD2 as a possible D gene (5 bases). This CDR3 is built from 13 residues. V lost 3 bases to trimming and J lost 6 bases, with 13 bases between them. Germline loops: CDR1 GTSNPN, CDR2 SVGIG (reference sequence). In DNA, the CDR3 is TGTGCCTGGAGCGGGATTGTATCGGATACGCAGTATTTT. Its protein product is CAWSGIVSDTQYF.

This chain joins TRBV9 and TRBJ2-3; 10 nucleotides line up with TRBD2. J gave up 3 bases and V 0 bases, and 10 bases lay outside the gene matches. From germline, CDR1 is SGDLS and CDR2 YYNGEE. The length of the CDR3 is 18 residues. Here the CDR3 reads CASSVEGSGGSWTDTQYF. CDR3 coding DNA: TGTGCCAGCAGCGTAGAGGGTAGCGGGGGGTCCTGGACAGATACGCAGTATTTT.

J is TRBJ2-1 and V is TRBV7-2; TRBD1 matches 7 bases. Looked up from germline, CDR1 is SGHTA and CDR2 is FQGNSA. The J segment lost 3 bases and the V segment lost 5 bases, leaving 7 bases of the junction unmatched. The CDR3 spans 15 residues. CDR3 bases: TGTGCCAGCAGCCACGACAGGGTCAACTACAATGAGCAGTTCTTC. Encoded protein: CASSHDRVNYNEQFF.

This clone was counted a few times. This chain joins TRBV9 and TRBJ1-2; 7 nucleotides align to TRBD1. CDR1 SGDLS and CDR2 YYNGEE come from the germline V gene. Trimming took 2 bases from V and 4 from J; bases not matched to a gene: 14. CDR3 size: 17 residues. CDR3 loop: CASSVSTQTGSVYGYTF. The CDR3, as DNA: TGTGCCAGCAGCGTTAGTACGCAGACAGGGTCGGTCTATGGCTACACCTTC.

The chain has TRBV5-1 and TRBJ1-1, with 10 bases fitting TRBD1. The germline gives CDR1 SGHRS, CDR2 YFSETQ. The CDR3 runs to 15 residues. The junction had 6 bases not matched to a gene; V was cut back by 7 bases and J by 0 bases. CDR3 amino acids: CASGPGQGMNTEAFF. Here the CDR3 DNA reads TGCGCCAGCGGCCCGGGACAGGGGATGAACACTGAAGCTTTCTTT.

V usage is TRBV4-1 and J usage is TRBJ1-3; TRBD1 aligns across 9 bases. Germline trimming cut 4 bases from V and 0 bases from J; bases unmatched to any gene: 7. Germline V gene data show CDR1 as MGHRA and CDR2 as YSYEKL. The CDR3 loop spans 17 amino acids. CDR3 residues: CASSPNPTGGSGNTIYF. DNA for the CDR3: TGCGCCAGCAGCCCTAACCCGACAGGGGGCTCTGGAAACACCATATATTTT.

J is TRBJ1-5 and V is TRBV7-2; 9 bases are a match to TRBD1. V lost 4 bases to trimming and J lost 7 bases; unmatched junction nucleotides: 5. Germline V gene data show CDR1 as SGHTA and CDR2 as FQGNSA. The CDR3 covers 14 residues. The CDR3 nucleotides are TGTGCCAGCAGCTCAACAGGGGGCGGGCAGCCCCAGCATTTT. Protein sequence: CASSSTGGGQPQHF.

CDR3 DNA: TGTGCTAGTGGTCTCGGACAGGGGATGGGCGAGCAGTACTTC. This encodes CASGLGQGMGEQYF. The chain joins TRBV12-5 to TRBJ2-7, with 9 bases fitting TRBD1. V shed 5 bases and J 6 bases; nucleotides not matched to a gene: 8. Germline loops: CDR1 LGHNT, CDR2 FRNRAP. The length of the CDR3 is 14 residues.

The sample holds one count of this clone. This rearrangement joins TRBV7-9 to TRBJ2-2, with D uncertain. The CDR3 spans 16 residues. Looked up from germline, CDR1 is SEHNR and CDR2 is FQNEAQ (reference sequence). V lost 7 bases and J 0 bases, leaving 15 bases between the germline ends. The CDR3 protein is CASISIAHANTGELFF. The DNA of the CDR3 is TGTGCCAGCATTAGTATAGCCCACGCGAACACCGGGGAGCTGTTTTTT.

The chain joins TRBV7-2 to TRBJ1-1, with D possibly TRBD1 on 5 matching bases. From germline, CDR1 is SGHTA and CDR2 FQGNSA. The CDR3 runs 14 residues. Trimming cost V 4 bases and J 7 bases, with 16 bases left between them. The CDR3 region is CASSSSGGGSEAFF. CDR3 sequence (DNA): TGTGCCAGCAGCTCCTCTGGCGGGGGTAGTGAAGCTTTCTTT.

The rearrangement joins TRBV2 to TRBJ2-2; 10 positions match TRBD2. The germline gives CDR1 SNHLY, CDR2 FYNNEI. Losses at the gene ends were 3 bases for V and 7 bases for J; bases not matched to a gene: 2. The CDR3 loop spans 14 amino acids. CDR3 nucleotide sequence: TGTGCCAGCAGTGAGGTAGCGGGGGGCGGGGAGCTGTTTTTT. This gives the protein CASSEVAGGGELFF.

Written as DNA, the CDR3 is TGTGCCAGTAGTACACCAGGGGTTGGAGTGAACACTGAAGCTTTCTTT. This encodes CASSTPGVGVNTEAFF. The rearrangement joins TRBV19 to TRBJ1-1; D may be TRBD1 (6 bases). The germline V gene encodes CDR1 LNHDA and CDR2 SQIVND (reference sequence). This CDR3 region has 16 residues. Trimming shortened V by 4 bases and J by 0 bases, and 15 bases separated the two germline ends. The whole variable domain, filled in from reference TRBV19 and TRBJ1-1, reads DGGITQSPKYLFRKEGQNVTLSCEQNLNHDAMYWYRQDPGQGLRLIYYSQIVNDFQKGDIAEGYSVSREKKESFPLTVTSAQKNPTAFYLCASSTPGVGVNTEAFFGQGTRLTVV.

This clone was found a few times. The chain uses TRBV29-1 and TRBJ1-2; 7 nucleotides agree with TRBD1. The trim removed 3 bases at V and 4 bases at J, leaving 14 bases unmatched. Germline assignment: CDR1 SQVTM and CDR2 ANQGSEA. This CDR3 region has 16 residues. The CDR3 is CSVDSSGTEILYGYTF. The CDR3, as DNA: TGCAGCGTTGATAGTTCCGGGACAGAGATTCTCTATGGCTACACCTTC.

The chain recombines TRBV12-3 or TRBV12-4 with TRBJ1-4; no definite D call. Trimming cost V 6 bases and J 6 bases, with 8 bases left between them. The CDR3 is made up of 12 amino acids. This CDR3 is CASRTPDEKLFF. The CDR3 DNA reads as TGTGCCAGCAGAACTCCGGATGAAAAACTGTTTTTT.

A single count supports this clone. The chain carries TRBV13 and TRBJ1-2; D not resolved. V shed 2 bases and J shed 6 bases, with 16 bases lying between them. The CDR3 totals 15 residues. Germline CDR1 reads PRHDT; CDR2 reads FYEKMQ (reference sequence). For the CDR3, the DNA is TGTGCCAGCAGCTTACCGACCTCGTGGGAGGATGGCTACACCTTC. Its translation: CASSLPTSWEDGYTF. Based on the CDR3 plus reference TRBV13 and TRBJ1-2, the full variable domain is AAGVIQSPRHLIKEKRETATLKCYPIPRHDTVYWYQQGPGQDPQFLISFYEKMQSDKGSIPDRFSAQQFSDYHSELNMSSLELGDSALYFCASSLPTSWEDGYTFGSGTRLTVV.

The chain uses TRBV7-2 and TRBJ2-7; TRBD2 agrees at 13 bases. The V gene end was trimmed by 6 bases and the J gene end by 7 bases; junction bases not matched to a gene: 9. The CDR3 is made up of 15 amino acids. Germline lookup yields CDR1 SGHTA and CDR2 FQGNSA. The CDR3 nucleotides read TGTGCCAGCAGATTTACTAGCGGGGGGGCTGGGGAGCAGTACTTC. This codes for CASRFTSGGAGEQYF.

The chain carries TRBV13 and TRBJ2-7; possible D gene TRBD2, 6 bases. Germline values: CDR1 PRHDT, CDR2 FYEKMQ (reference sequence). The CDR3 length is 14 residues. Trimming stripped 0 bases from V and 1 base from J, with 7 bases between. The CDR3 sequence: CASSLGGRSYEQYF. The CDR3 nucleotides are TGTGCCAGCAGCTTAGGCGGGAGATCCTACGAGCAGTACTTC. Drawing the rest from reference TRBV13 and TRBJ2-7, the complete variable domain is AAGVIQSPRHLIKEKRETATLKCYPIPRHDTVYWYQQGPGQDPQFLISFYEKMQSDKGSIPDRFSAQQFSDYHSELNMSSLELGDSALYFCASSLGGRSYEQYFGPGTRLTVT.

The V gene is TRBV24-1, the J gene TRBJ2-5; perhaps TRBD2 as D (6 bases). The V end was cut by 9 bases, the J end by 4 bases, with 23 bases between. This CDR3 has 16 residues. Germline values: CDR1 KGHDR, CDR2 SFDVKD. The CDR3 reads CATSQPGAGGVETQYF. In DNA form, the CDR3 reads TGTGCCACCTCCCAACCCGGGGCCGGGGGAGTAGAGACCCAGTACTTC.

The V gene is TRBV2, the J gene TRBJ1-1, with D possibly being TRBD1 (5 bases). Germline assignment: CDR1 SNHLY and CDR2 FYNNEI. Trimming cost V 11 bases and J 4 bases, with 17 bases left between them. The CDR3 loop spans 13 amino acids. DNA for the CDR3: TGTGCCGGGGGGACCCTCAGCGGCACTGAAGCTTTCTTT. Its protein product is CAGGTLSGTEAFF.

The V call is TRBV6-1, the J call TRBJ2-1; 7 positions match TRBD1. The CDR3 is made up of 14 amino acids. Germline V gene lookup returns CDR1 MNHNS and CDR2 SASEGT. Unmatched junction bases numbered 5, after V lost 2 bases and J lost 7 bases. CDR3 sequence reads: CASSERGLWNEQFF. CDR3 DNA sequence: TGTGCCAGCAGTGAAAGGGGGCTTTGGAATGAGCAGTTCTTC.